This passage covers 8 T cell receptor beta chains from one sample sequenced in a study of cytomegalovirus exposure and HLA in healthy donors. The PCR made use of 60 Vbeta and 13 Jbeta primers. Measured with immunoSEQ multiplex PCR; TCRdb has only the in-frame clones, and not every one. The sample shows under 150,000 clones, 73% of them seen only once. Specimen: PBMCs. These TCRs come from a woman between 40 and 55 years old in good health and CMV-seronegative.

The V call is TRBV19, the J call TRBJ1-1; TRBD1 aligns across 8 bases. This CDR3 has 13 residues. Germline V gene sequence: CDR1 LNHDA, CDR2 SQIVND (reference sequence). Trimming removed 7 bases from V and 4 bases from J; junction bases left unmatched: 5. CDR3 loop: CASTETGVTEAFF. The CDR3 region has the DNA TGTGCCAGTACCGAGACAGGGGTCACTGAAGCTTTCTTT.

The chain carries TRBV28 and TRBJ2-3; no clear D gene. Germline CDR1 is MDHEN and CDR2 is SYDVKM. Trimming cost V 4 bases and J 9 bases, with 8 bases left between them. The CDR3 length is 11 residues. CDR3 sequence reads: CASSSLDTQYF. DNA for the CDR3: TGTGCCAGCAGTTCCCTAGACACGCAGTATTTT.

The chain links TRBV11-2 to TRBJ1-2; TRBD1 is a possible D gene (6 bases). There are 14 residues in the CDR3. V was trimmed by 4 bases and J by 1 base, leaving 10 bases between them. CDR1 and CDR2 (germline): SGHAT, FQNNGV. As DNA, the CDR3 is TGTGCCAGCAGCTCTCGACAGGTTAACTATGGCTACACCTTC. Residues: CASSSRQVNYGYTF.

The V gene is TRBV7-9, the J gene TRBJ2-1; the match to TRBD1 covers 7 bases. V dropped 5 bases and J dropped 3; count of bases not matched to a gene: 7. Germline values: CDR1 SEHNR, CDR2 FQNEAQ (reference sequence). This CDR3 has 15 amino acids. The CDR3 DNA follows: TGTGCCAGCAGCGAAGGGACAGCAGACTACAATGAGCAGTTCTTC. Its protein product is CASSEGTADYNEQFF. Combining the CDR3 with reference TRBV7-9 and TRBJ2-1 gives the whole variable domain DTGVSQNPRHKITKRGQNVTFRCDPISEHNRLYWYRQTLGQGPEFLTYFQNEAQLEKSRLLSDRFSAERPKGSFSTLEIQRTEQGDSAMYLCASSEGTADYNEQFFGPGTRLTVL.

V usage is TRBV19 and J usage is TRBJ2-6; 8 nucleotides line up with TRBD1. The germline gives CDR1 LNHDA, CDR2 SQIVND (reference sequence). J lost 0 bases, V lost 5 bases, and 12 bases had no gene match. This CDR3 is built from 19 residues. CDR3 residues: CASSSAGTGPRSGANVLTF. CDR3 nucleotides: TGTGCCAGTAGTTCAGCAGGGACAGGTCCCCGCTCTGGGGCCAACGTCCTGACTTTC.

The V call is TRBV19, the J call TRBJ1-1, with D perhaps TRBD1 (5 bases). The CDR3 loop spans 15 amino acids. V shed 3 bases and J shed 3 bases, with 14 bases lying between them. Per the germline V gene, CDR1 is LNHDA and CDR2 is SQIVND (reference sequence). CDR3 protein: CASSILGEGDTEAFF. The CDR3, as DNA: TGTGCCAGTAGTATTTTGGGTGAAGGGGACACTGAAGCTTTCTTT.

The chain links TRBV28 to TRBJ1-6; the D gene is possibly TRBD1 (5 bases). Germline loops: CDR1 MDHEN, CDR2 SYDVKM. The CDR3 has 16 amino acids. V lost 5 bases and J 6 bases, leaving 17 bases between the germline ends. Here the CDR3 reads CASSLSYPGLNSPLHF. CDR3 sequence (DNA): TGTGCCAGCAGTCTTTCCTACCCGGGACTTAATTCACCCCTCCACTTT.

The chain carries TRBV27 and TRBJ1-1; D is uncertain. This CDR3 has 14 amino acids. The V end was cut by 1 base, the J end by 1 base, with 7 bases between. Germline CDR1 is MNHEY and CDR2 is SMNVEV (reference sequence). The CDR3, as DNA: TGTGCCAGCAGTTTATGGGAGGGGAACACTGAAGCTTTCTTT. Its translation is CASSLWEGNTEAFF.